The 3 T cell receptor beta chains below were found in one sample sequenced in a study of T cell repertoires in cytomegalovirus infection. TCRdb recomputed calls from the reads with MiXCR, one row per CDR3 protein. The sample gives hundreds of thousands of distinct CDR3 sequences, approximately 10% of which show up once; around 9.6% is in the top ten. The sample consisted of PBMCs. The receptors derive from a human donor in good health (CMV status not recorded). Some clones in this sample may be carry-over from other donors' samples.

This clonotype was found many times. CDR3 nucleotides: TGTGCCAGCAGCGAGCTAGCGGGAAGGGGGTCCACAGATACGCAGTATTTT. The encoded protein is CASSELAGRGSTDTQYF. The genes are TRBV11-1 and TRBJ2-3, with 9 nucleotides matching TRBD2. The CDR3 extends over 17 amino acids. Germline V gene sequence: CDR1 SGHAT, CDR2 FQDESV (reference sequence). V shed 5 bases, J shed 2 bases, and the junction held 11 bases outside the gene matches.

The chain links TRBV14 to TRBJ2-6; D perhaps matches TRBD1 (5 bases). CDR3 length: 18 amino acids. CDR1 and CDR2 from the germline V gene are SGHDN and FVKESK. Between the trimmed V and J ends, which lost 3 bases and 0 bases, there was a span of 15 bases. The CDR3 DNA sequence: TGTGCCAGCAGCCACCTACGACAGATCAGCTCTGGGGCCAACGTCCTGACTTTC. Its protein is CASSHLRQISSGANVLTF.

This clonotype showed up many times. V usage is TRBV7-2 and J usage is TRBJ1-1; a possible D gene is TRBD1 (5 bases). V gave up 6 bases and J gave up 2 bases, with 16 bases separating them. This CDR3 has 15 residues. Germline V gives CDR1 SGHTA, CDR2 FQGNSA. CDR3 sequence (DNA): TGTGCCAGCAGTCCTCTCACAGGAGTAAACACTGAAGCTTTCTTT. Residues: CASSPLTGVNTEAFF.